The source of this TCR beta chain is a study of CD8 T cells in ankylosing spondylitis. Regarding the study as a whole: Clones linked to disease were reported to show significant enrichment in matched ankylosing spondylitis synovial fluid.

Unmatched junction bases numbered 9, after V lost 2 bases and J lost 0 bases. CDR1 is SGDLS, CDR2 YYNGEE, per germline. The CDR3 has 18 residues. This clonotype was detected many times. The antigen is unknown. Researchers built TCR beta libraries using quantitative 5'-RACE with molecular barcodes. One entry per CDR3 protein, called by TCRdb with MiXCR from the 5' RACE reads. The table shows about 42,000 distinct CDR3 sequences, with 4% occurring only once. This chain joins TRBV9 and TRBJ2-7, with 12 nucleotides matching TRBD2. This TCR derives from a female donor with ankylosing spondylitis or in good health (not recorded which). Material for sequencing was blood, either unsorted or a sorted T cell fraction (not recorded which). The CDR3 bases are TGTGCCAGCAGCGTGGGGCTAGCGGGGGGGATTAACTCCTACGAGCAGTACTTC. Translated, it gives CASSVGLAGGINSYEQYF.